The rows below give T cell receptor beta chains drawn from one sample of a study of T cell repertoires in cytomegalovirus infection. Their specific antigens are unknown. TCRdb re-analysed the reads in MiXCR, keeping a single row per CDR3 protein. The sample consists of 300,000 to 400,000 distinct CDR3 sequences, almost 30% of them appearing once. Sequenced material: cultured PBMCs, taken from culture after CMV antigen stimulation. These receptor sequences come from a human donor in good health (CMV status not recorded). Some clones in this sample may be carry-over from other donors' samples. CDR3s include the opening cysteine and the closing phenylalanine or tryptophan. The D gene is left open where the match is weak. A clone size is listed for some rows: how often the clone was seen (once, few, many), or a class if it is expanded.

CDR3 protein: CASRSAGTGYVETQYF; CDR3 DNA: TGCGCCAGCAGATCAGCCGGGACAGGGTACGTGGAGACCCAGTACTTC; clone size: few; V gene: TRBV5-1; D gene: TRBD1; J gene: TRBJ2-5
CDR3 protein: CASSVQGFGNEQFF; CDR3 DNA: TGCGCCAGCAGCGTCCAGGGGTTCGGCAATGAGCAGTTCTTC; clone size: -; V gene: TRBV4-1; D gene: -; J gene: TRBJ2-1
CDR3 protein: CASSSFRDLDTQYF; CDR3 DNA: TGTGCCAGCAGTTCCTTCCGGGACTTGGATACGCAGTATTTT; clone size: -; V gene: TRBV28; D gene: -; J gene: TRBJ2-3
CDR3 protein: CAISVNGNIQYF; CDR3 DNA: TGTGCCATCAGCGTAAATGGGAACATTCAGTACTTC; clone size: -; V gene: TRBV10-3; D gene: -; J gene: TRBJ2-4
CDR3 protein: CASSLVSPGGVRYGYTF; CDR3 DNA: TGTGCCAGCAGCTTAGTTTCTCCGGGGGGCGTTCGCTATGGCTACACCTTC; clone size: -; V gene: TRBV11-2; D gene: -; J gene: TRBJ1-2
CDR3 protein: CASSFRQDRGYTF; CDR3 DNA: TGTGCCAGCAGCTTCCGCCAGGATCGAGGCTACACCTTC; clone size: few; V gene: TRBV5-5; D gene: -; J gene: TRBJ1-2
CDR3 protein: CSARDVALAANTGELFF; CDR3 DNA: TGCAGTGCTAGAGATGTTGCACTAGCAGCTAACACCGGGGAGCTGTTTTTT; clone size: few; V gene: TRBV20-1; D gene: -; J gene: TRBJ2-2
CDR3 protein: CASSFRDPQVEQFF; CDR3 DNA: TGTGCCAGCAGCTTTAGGGACCCCCAAGTTGAGCAGTTCTTC; clone size: -; V gene: TRBV7-2; D gene: -; J gene: TRBJ2-1
CDR3 protein: CASSTGLSNEQFF; CDR3 DNA: TGTGCCAGCAGCACCGGACTGAGCAATGAGCAGTTCTTC; clone size: few; V gene: TRBV7-3; D gene: -; J gene: TRBJ2-1
CDR3 protein: CASSVIKSSYGYTF; CDR3 DNA: TGTGCCAGCTCAGTTATTAAGAGCAGCTATGGCTACACCTTC; clone size: -; V gene: TRBV18; D gene: -; J gene: TRBJ1-2
CDR3 protein: CASSIDRNTEAFF; CDR3 DNA: TGTGCCAGTAGTATAGATCGGAACACTGAAGCTTTCTTT; clone size: few; V gene: TRBV19; D gene: -; J gene: TRBJ1-1
CDR3 protein: CASSLAKVFSTDTQYF; CDR3 DNA: TGTGCCAGCAGCTTAGCTAAGGTATTCAGCACAGATACGCAGTATTTT; clone size: many; V gene: TRBV7-2; D gene: -; J gene: TRBJ2-3
CDR3 protein: CASSSARTDTQYF; CDR3 DNA: TGTGCCAGCAGCTCCGCCCGTACAGATACGCAGTATTTT; clone size: -; V gene: TRBV7-3; D gene: -; J gene: TRBJ2-3
CDR3 protein: CASSPDRGFYEQYF; CDR3 DNA: TGCGCCAGCAGCCCCGACAGGGGCTTCTACGAGCAGTACTTC; clone size: -; V gene: TRBV5-1; D gene: TRBD1; J gene: TRBJ2-7
CDR3 protein: CATAGGHTDTQYF; CDR3 DNA: TGTGCTACGGCGGGAGGGCACACAGATACGCAGTATTTT; clone size: -; V gene: TRBV7-3; D gene: TRBD2; J gene: TRBJ2-3
CDR3 protein: CASSVSGQFVTTNEKLFF; CDR3 DNA: TGTGCCAGCAGTGTGTCGGGACAGTTTGTGACAACTAATGAAAAACTGTTTTTT; clone size: -; V gene: TRBV27; D gene: TRBD1; J gene: TRBJ1-4
CDR3 protein: CATKGTGPYEQYF; CDR3 DNA: TGTGCCACAAAAGGGACAGGGCCCTACGAGCAGTACTTC; clone size: few; V gene: TRBV2; D gene: TRBD1; J gene: TRBJ2-7
CDR3 protein: CASNTGAGGSNEQFF; CDR3 DNA: TGTGCCAGCAATACTGGGGCAGGGGGTTCCAATGAGCAGTTCTTC; clone size: few; V gene: TRBV6-1; D gene: TRBD1; J gene: TRBJ2-1
CDR3 protein: CASSPGSGYNTF; CDR3 DNA: TGTGCCAGCAGCCCGGGGAGCGGGTACAACACCTTC; clone size: -; V gene: TRBV6-5; D gene: -; J gene: TRBJ1-2
CDR3 protein: CASLPRGTASYNEQFF; CDR3 DNA: TGTGCCAGTCTTCCCCGGGGGACAGCCTCCTACAATGAGCAGTTCTTC; clone size: -; V gene: TRBV19; D gene: -; J gene: TRBJ2-1
CDR3 protein: CASSFGGSTYEQYF; CDR3 DNA: TGTGCCAGCAGCTTTGGGGGCTCGACCTACGAGCAGTACTTC; clone size: many; V gene: TRBV7-2; D gene: -; J gene: TRBJ2-7
CDR3 protein: CASSGVRDRGFPRDYEQYF; CDR3 DNA: TGTGCCAGCTCAGGGGTGCGGGACAGAGGTTTTCCCCGGGACTACGAGCAGTACTTC; clone size: many; V gene: TRBV6-5; D gene: -; J gene: TRBJ2-7
CDR3 protein: CASSETRGADTQYF; CDR3 DNA: TGTGCCAGCAGTGAGACAAGAGGAGCAGATACGCAGTATTTT; clone size: -; V gene: TRBV2; D gene: -; J gene: TRBJ2-3
CDR3 protein: CSARRGSQNTEAFF; CDR3 DNA: TGCAGTGCTAGAAGAGGTTCCCAGAACACTGAAGCTTTCTTT; clone size: -; V gene: TRBV20-1; D gene: -; J gene: TRBJ1-1
CDR3 protein: CASSLRFNEKLFF; CDR3 DNA: TGTGCCAGCAGCCTACGATTCAATGAAAAACTGTTTTTT; clone size: many; V gene: TRBV7-2; D gene: -; J gene: TRBJ1-4
CDR3 protein: CASSLTSGYTDTQYF; CDR3 DNA: TGTGCCAGCAGTTTGACTAGCGGGTACACAGATACGCAGTATTTT; clone size: many; V gene: TRBV27; D gene: TRBD2; J gene: TRBJ2-3
CDR3 protein: CASSSGTSGRNEQFF; CDR3 DNA: TGTGCCAGCAGCTCCGGGACTAGCGGGAGGAATGAGCAGTTCTTC; clone size: many; V gene: TRBV7-6; D gene: TRBD2; J gene: TRBJ2-1
CDR3 protein: CASSLPLVTGTFF; CDR3 DNA: TGTGCCAGCAGCCTGCCCCTAGTGACAGGGACGTTCTTC; clone size: few; V gene: TRBV11-2; D gene: TRBD1; J gene: TRBJ2-1
CDR3 protein: CASSFWDGEAFF; CDR3 DNA: TGTGCCAGCAGTTTTTGGGACGGGGAAGCTTTCTTT; clone size: -; V gene: TRBV12-3/TRBV12-4; D gene: -; J gene: TRBJ1-1
CDR3 protein: CASGSRQGTDTQYF; CDR3 DNA: TGTGCTAGTGGTTCTCGCCAGGGCACAGATACGCAGTATTTT; clone size: -; V gene: TRBV12-5; D gene: -; J gene: TRBJ2-3
CDR3 protein: CASSLTGGLFGYTF; CDR3 DNA: TGTGCCAGCAGTTTGACCGGAGGTCTTTTTGGCTACACCTTC; clone size: many; V gene: TRBV28; D gene: -; J gene: TRBJ1-2
CDR3 protein: CASSSLRDLSSGANVLTF; CDR3 DNA: TGTGCCAGCAGTTCCCTCAGGGACCTGAGCTCTGGGGCCAACGTCCTGACTTTC; clone size: few; V gene: TRBV28; D gene: -; J gene: TRBJ2-6
CDR3 protein: CATSPQQGWDTQYF; CDR3 DNA: TGTGCCACCAGCCCCCAACAGGGTTGGGATACGCAGTATTTT; clone size: few; V gene: TRBV15; D gene: -; J gene: TRBJ2-3
CDR3 protein: CASSLFDRERTEAFF; CDR3 DNA: TGTGCCAGTAGTTTGTTCGACAGGGAACGGACTGAAGCTTTCTTT; clone size: -; V gene: TRBV19; D gene: TRBD1; J gene: TRBJ1-1
CDR3 protein: CATRGSGTGVNEQFF; CDR3 DNA: TGTGCCACCAGAGGATCCGGGACAGGGGTCAATGAGCAGTTCTTC; clone size: -; V gene: TRBV24-1; D gene: TRBD1; J gene: TRBJ2-1
CDR3 protein: CASSLDFSGTGGSQETQYF; CDR3 DNA: TGTGCCAGCAGCTTAGATTTTTCCGGGACAGGGGGTTCCCAAGAGACCCAGTACTTC; clone size: -; V gene: TRBV7-6; D gene: TRBD1; J gene: TRBJ2-5
CDR3 protein: CSATQTGGNQPQHF; CDR3 DNA: TGCAGTGCTACTCAAACAGGGGGCAATCAGCCCCAGCATTTT; clone size: -; V gene: TRBV20-1; D gene: TRBD1; J gene: TRBJ1-5
CDR3 protein: CASSFTEETQYF; CDR3 DNA: TGTGCCAGCAGCTTTACCGAGGAGACCCAGTACTTC; clone size: few; V gene: TRBV7-6; D gene: -; J gene: TRBJ2-5
CDR3 protein: CASSIVTSGSADTQYF; CDR3 DNA: TGTGCCAGTAGTATTGTTACTAGCGGGAGTGCAGATACGCAGTATTTT; clone size: many; V gene: TRBV19; D gene: TRBD2; J gene: TRBJ2-3
CDR3 protein: CASSFRPVKGEKLFF; CDR3 DNA: TGTGCCAGCAGCTTCCGCCCGGTGAAGGGGGAAAAACTGTTTTTT; clone size: -; V gene: TRBV7-6; D gene: -; J gene: TRBJ1-4
CDR3 protein: CASSLGVGGYNEQFF; CDR3 DNA: TGTGCCAGCAGCTTAGGAGTCGGCGGATACAATGAGCAGTTCTTC; clone size: few; V gene: TRBV7-2; D gene: -; J gene: TRBJ2-1
CDR3 protein: CASSGAARDSSGANVLTF; CDR3 DNA: TGTGCCAGCAGCGGAGCCGCTCGGGACAGCTCTGGGGCCAACGTCCTGACTTTC; clone size: -; V gene: TRBV7-4; D gene: TRBD1; J gene: TRBJ2-6
CDR3 protein: CASGPPVGTLYNEQFF; CDR3 DNA: TGTGCTAGTGGTCCCCCAGTGGGGACCCTTTACAATGAGCAGTTCTTC; clone size: few; V gene: TRBV12-5; D gene: -; J gene: TRBJ2-1
CDR3 protein: CASSQARDSSEWDEKLFF; CDR3 DNA: TGTGCCAGCAGCCAAGCTCGGGACAGTTCGGAGTGGGATGAAAAACTGTTTTTT; clone size: few; V gene: TRBV11-3; D gene: TRBD1; J gene: TRBJ1-4
CDR3 protein: CASSPTGTAQETQYF; CDR3 DNA: TGTGCCAGTAGTCCGACTGGGACAGCCCAAGAGACCCAGTACTTC; clone size: few; V gene: TRBV19; D gene: TRBD1; J gene: TRBJ2-5
CDR3 protein: CASGLVNSSGPTYNEQFF; CDR3 DNA: TGTGCTAGTGGTTTGGTAAATTCTAGCGGACCGACCTACAATGAGCAGTTCTTC; clone size: -; V gene: TRBV12-5; D gene: TRBD2; J gene: TRBJ2-1
CDR3 protein: CASSLEGGNTIYF; CDR3 DNA: TGTGCCAGCAGTTTGGAGGGAGGAAACACCATATATTTT; clone size: -; V gene: TRBV12-3/TRBV12-4; D gene: -; J gene: TRBJ1-3
CDR3 protein: CASSSVGVAYNEQFF; CDR3 DNA: TGTGCCAGCAGCTCCGTGGGGGTCGCCTACAATGAGCAGTTCTTC; clone size: -; V gene: TRBV7-3; D gene: -; J gene: TRBJ2-1
CDR3 protein: CASSLVKGSSYNEQFF; CDR3 DNA: TGCGCCAGCAGCTTAGTAAAGGGGAGCTCCTACAATGAGCAGTTCTTC; clone size: -; V gene: TRBV5-1; D gene: -; J gene: TRBJ2-1
CDR3 protein: CASNPKAGGRNNEQFF; CDR3 DNA: TGTGCCAGCAACCCCAAAGCGGGAGGTCGGAACAATGAGCAGTTCTTC; clone size: many; V gene: TRBV7-9; D gene: TRBD2; J gene: TRBJ2-1
CDR3 protein: CASSLALSYTDTQYF; CDR3 DNA: TGTGCCAGCAGTTTAGCGCTGTCCTACACAGATACGCAGTATTTT; clone size: -; V gene: TRBV12-3/TRBV12-4; D gene: -; J gene: TRBJ2-3
CDR3 protein: CASSPLRDSTYEQYF; CDR3 DNA: TGTGCCAGCAGCCCCCTCCGGGACAGTACCTACGAGCAGTACTTC; clone size: few; V gene: TRBV11-2; D gene: TRBD1; J gene: TRBJ2-7
CDR3 protein: CASSSRDRQYNSPLHF; CDR3 DNA: TGCGCCAGCAGCTCCCGGGACAGACAATATAATTCACCCCTCCACTTT; clone size: many; V gene: TRBV5-1; D gene: TRBD1; J gene: TRBJ1-6
CDR3 protein: CASSLLGPNQPQHF; CDR3 DNA: TGTGCCAGCAGCTTATTAGGGCCCAATCAGCCCCAGCATTTT; clone size: few; V gene: TRBV7-2; D gene: -; J gene: TRBJ1-5
CDR3 protein: CASSGQGADSPLHF; CDR3 DNA: TGTGCCAGCAGTGGGCAGGGGGCCGATTCACCCCTCCACTTT; clone size: few; V gene: TRBV12-3/TRBV12-4; D gene: TRBD1; J gene: TRBJ1-6